This TCR beta chain was sequenced during a study of a mutant IDH1 vaccine in newly diagnosed glioma. Study-wide background: First vaccine doses came 4-6 weeks after radiotherapy alone, or with temozolomide cycles. Antecedent treatment encompassed radiotherapy, temozolomide, or their combination; the majority received both. The sex distribution of treated patients was around 62% male and around 38% female, with a mean age of around 43 years.

Using immunoSEQ multiplex PCR, the repertoire was profiled, and TCRdb retains in-frame clones only, with some absent. The sample lists tens of thousands of clones, around 89% seen once, with approximately 1.6% in the top ten. A note on this clone: Its specificity is unknown.

Time point denoted: week 35, safety follow-up. Every vaccine dose comprised 300 ug of mutant IDH1 20-mer peptide plus topical imiquimod. The CDR3 is 16 residues long. Trimming took off 1 base at V and 2 bases at J, with 14 bases between the two ends. Germline CDR1 reads LGHNA; CDR2 reads YNFKEQ. The clonotype comes from a man aged 40-49 years with glioma. The sequenced sample was PBMCs, obtained from a glioma patient whose treatment included an IDH1 peptide vaccine. The gene calls are TRBV4-2 and TRBJ1-1, with TRBD1 as a possible D gene (5 bases). CDR3 residues: CASSQVPGRDNTEAFF. CDR3 bases: TGTGCCAGCAGCCAAGTACCCGGCCGGGACAACACTGAAGCTTTCTTT.